A single sample gave rise to the 9 T cell receptor beta chains below, sequenced in a study of CD8+CD57+ T cells in acquired aplastic anemia. The TCR beta profiling, which covered VDJ combination and CDR3 sequence, was carried out using genomic DNA as the template. Each CDR3 protein is one row after TCRdb ran MiXCR on the reads. In the table there are about 81,000 distinct CDR3 sequences, more than 40% of which are singletons. Specimen: sorted CD4+, CD8+, or CD8+CD57+ T cells (not recorded which) from PBMCs. Receptors were obtained from a human donor in good health, serving as a control.

This clonotype has just one count. The rearrangement joins TRBV27 to TRBJ2-1; TRBD2 matches at 8 bases. Germline lookup yields CDR1 MNHEY and CDR2 SMNVEV (reference sequence). This CDR3 comprises 15 residues. The V gene end was trimmed by 6 bases and the J gene end by 2 bases; junction bases not matched to a gene: 6. The CDR3 loop is CASRSTSGAYNEQFF. CDR3 coding DNA: TGTGCCAGCAGATCCACTAGCGGCGCCTACAATGAGCAGTTCTTC.

Concerning this clonotype: A read error may explain this, as a much larger clone is one base away. The rearrangement uses TRBV7-9 and TRBJ1-2; no definite D call. CDR3 length: 14 amino acids. Per the germline V gene, CDR1 is SEHNR and CDR2 is FQNEAQ (reference sequence). The CDR3 spells CASSQEAGTYGYTF. The CDR3 DNA sequence: TGCGCCAGCAGCCAAGAAGCAGGTACATATGGCTACACCTTC.

The chain has TRBV9 and TRBJ2-5, with TRBD2 matching 7 bases. The CDR3 sequence is 15 residues long. CDR1 is SGDLS, CDR2 YYNGEE, per germline. The J segment lost 4 bases and the V segment lost 0 bases, leaving 6 bases of the junction unmatched. This CDR3 reads CASSVGSGEGETQYF. The CDR3 coding sequence is TGTGCCAGCAGCGTAGGAAGCGGGGAAGGAGAGACCCAGTACTTC.

The chain links TRBV20-1 to TRBJ2-1; D gene ambiguous. Germline V CDR1 and CDR2: DFQATT, SNEGSKA (reference sequence). This CDR3 has 18 residues. Deletions cut 0 bases from V and 4 bases from J, with 22 bases between. In nucleotides, the CDR3 is TGCAGTGCTAGAGATTTCCACGATTCGGGCGGCGCGTACAATGAGCAGTTCTTC. As protein: CSARDFHDSGGAYNEQFF.

This clonotype was seen repeatedly, ten times or more. The junction does not match germline at one end; this may be a read error. The CDR3 region is CASSLAGQVLF. In nucleotides, the CDR3 is TGTGCCAGCAGTTTAGCGGGACAGGTCCTCTTT. This chain links TRBV12-3 or TRBV12-4 with TRBJ1-1, with 8 bases that match TRBD1. This CDR3 is built from 11 residues.

The sample holds many counts of this clonotype. J is TRBJ2-1 and V is TRBV7-8; D is perhaps TRBD1 (6 bases). The V and J ends lost 5 bases and 8 bases respectively, with 19 bases between them. CDR1 SGHVS and CDR2 FQNEAQ come from the germline V gene. The CDR3 contains 15 residues. The CDR3 DNA sequence: TGTGCCAGCAGCCCACCAGGGACACGGCCCGATGAGCAGTTCTTC. Translated: CASSPPGTRPDEQFF.

This clonotype was seen ten or more times. V gene TRBV19 combines with J gene TRBJ2-1; possibly TRBD1 or TRBD2 for D (5 bases each). CDR1 is LNHDA and CDR2 is SQIVND in the germline V gene (reference sequence). The CDR3 totals 14 residues. V lost 5 bases and J lost 6, with 14 bases in between. In DNA form, the CDR3 reads TGTGCCAGTAGTGTTACCCATGGGGGCAATGAGCAGTTCTTC. It yields the protein CASSVTHGGNEQFF.

The rearrangement joins TRBV7-8 to TRBJ1-2; D unclear. The CDR3 has 14 residues. V lost 5 bases and J lost 2, with 12 bases in between. Germline V gene sequence: CDR1 SGHVS, CDR2 FQNEAQ. CDR3 sequence: CASSLEAVNYGYTF. The CDR3 bases are TGTGCCAGCAGCCTCGAGGCGGTAAACTATGGCTACACCTTC.

This chain links TRBV11-1 with TRBJ2-1; 9 positions match TRBD2. CDR1 is SGHAT, CDR2 FQDESV, per germline (reference sequence). J was trimmed by 4 bases and V by 0 bases; bases with no gene match: 4. CDR3 size: 16 residues. The CDR3 sequence: CASSLAGTSTYNEQFF. The CDR3 nucleotides read TGTGCCAGCAGCTTAGCGGGGACTAGCACTTACAATGAGCAGTTCTTC.